These T cell receptor beta chains were read from a single sample in a study of shared clonotypes between healthy human individuals. The repertoire was sequenced with immunoSEQ multiplex PCR; TCRdb's copy has only in-frame clones and lacks some. The repertoire includes about 2 million clones, around 96% of them detected once, and approximately 1.2% sits in the top ten. The sequencing sample was made of naive CD8+ T cells sorted from blood. Source of these receptors: a man aged 18 to 30 in good health. CDR3s include the opening cysteine and the closing phenylalanine or tryptophan. The D gene is left open where the match is weak. Size is stated for part of the rows, as once, few or many counts, or as a class when the clone is expanded.

v_call	d_call	j_call	clone_size	cdr3_aa	cdr3_nt
TRBV4-1	-	TRBJ2-1	-	CASKPGHNYNEQFF	TGCGCCAGCAAACCGGGACACAACTACAATGAGCAGTTCTTC
TRBV20-1	-	TRBJ1-2	-	CSATVGDGYTF	TGCAGTGCGACAGTTGGGGATGGCTACACCTTC
TRBV27	-	TRBJ1-2	once	CASSNGPNYGYTF	TGTGCCAGCAGTAACGGGCCTAACTATGGCTACACCTTC
TRBV4-3	-	TRBJ1-2	-	CASAGAHGYTF	TGCGCCAGCGCGGGGGCCCATGGCTACACCTTC
TRBV4-1	-	TRBJ1-2	-	CASSQDLPGAGYGYTF	TGCGCCAGCAGCCAAGATCTCCCAGGGGCAGGATATGGCTACACCTTC
TRBV27	-	TRBJ1-5	-	CASSLTGGPYQPQHF	TGTGCCAGCAGTTTAACCGGGGGCCCCTATCAGCCCCAGCATTTT
TRBV28	TRBD2	TRBJ2-5	-	CASSSPSRGQETQYF	TGTGCCAGCAGTTCCCCATCGCGGGGGCAAGAGACCCAGTACTTC
TRBV2	-	TRBJ2-2	-	CASSEGNTGELFF	TGTGCCAGCAGTGAAGGGAACACCGGGGAGCTGTTTTTT
TRBV2	-	TRBJ2-1	-	CASSDSNEQFF	TGTGCCAGCAGTGACTCCAATGAGCAGTTCTTC
TRBV14	-	TRBJ2-3	-	CASSVQESPTDTQYF	TGTGCCAGCAGCGTTCAGGAGAGCCCCACAGATACGCAGTATTTT
TRBV5-4	TRBD1	TRBJ1-2	-	CASSPDRGGYGYTF	TGTGCCAGCAGCCCAGACAGGGGTGGCTATGGCTACACCTTC
TRBV10-3	TRBD1	TRBJ2-7	-	CAISDRGQGYEQYF	TGTGCCATCAGTGACAGGGGACAGGGTTACGAGCAGTACTTC
TRBV5-4	TRBD1	TRBJ1-1	-	CASYITGAGTEAFF	TGTGCCAGCTATATAACAGGGGCCGGCACTGAAGCTTTCTTT
TRBV7-9	TRBD2	TRBJ2-7	-	CASSAPGRGYSYEQYF	TGTGCCAGCAGCGCCCCGGGGAGGGGTTACTCCTACGAGCAGTACTTC
TRBV27	TRBD1	TRBJ2-7	-	CASSLGTGGIYEQYF	TGTGCCAGCAGTTTAGGGACAGGGGGTATTTACGAGCAGTACTTC
TRBV30	-	TRBJ2-1	-	CAWSGEENYNEQFF	TGTGCCTGGAGTGGAGAGGAAAACTACAATGAGCAGTTCTTC
TRBV11-2	-	TRBJ2-6	-	CASSLFQDSGANVLTF	TGTGCCAGCAGCTTATTCCAAGACTCTGGGGCCAACGTCCTGACTTTC
TRBV18	-	TRBJ2-2	once	CASRVAGPTNTGELFF	TGTGCCAGCCGGGTGGCGGGGCCTACGAACACCGGGGAGCTGTTTTTT
TRBV28	-	TRBJ1-6	-	CASNNLQGIDSPLHF	TGTGCCAGCAACAACCTCCAGGGTATAGATTCACCCCTCCACTTT
TRBV2	TRBD1	TRBJ2-2	-	CASSEKGQGLFSGELFF	TGTGCCAGCAGTGAAAAGGGACAGGGGTTGTTCAGCGGGGAGCTGTTTTTT
TRBV13	TRBD1	TRBJ2-7	-	CASSLGPPPGQKYEQYF	TGTGCCAGCAGCTTAGGCCCGCCCCCGGGACAGAAGTACGAGCAGTACTTC
TRBV6-1	TRBD1	TRBJ2-7	-	CASSDWGQGNYEQYF	TGTGCCAGCAGTGATTGGGGACAGGGAAATTACGAGCAGTACTTC
TRBV7-9	-	TRBJ2-7	-	CASSPLIGMGSYEQYF	TGTGCCAGCAGTCCTTTGATAGGGATGGGATCCTACGAGCAGTACTTC
TRBV5-6	-	TRBJ2-5	once	CASSSVTETQYF	TGTGCCAGCAGCTCTGTGACAGAGACCCAGTACTTC
TRBV30	TRBD2	TRBJ2-7	-	CAWSVGAGGEQYF	TGTGCCTGGAGTGTAGGAGCGGGGGGCGAGCAGTACTTC
TRBV5-6	-	TRBJ2-1	-	CASSPYDRYEQFF	TGTGCCAGCAGCCCTTATGACCGCTACGAGCAGTTCTTC
TRBV7-9	-	TRBJ2-7	-	CASSSIYEQYF	TGTGCCAGCAGCTCCATTTACGAGCAGTACTTC
TRBV13	-	TRBJ2-1	-	CASSSFEDNYNEQFF	TGTGCCAGCAGCTCCTTTGAGGATAACTACAATGAGCAGTTCTTC
TRBV6-5	TRBD1	TRBJ1-6	-	CASSGRTGANSPLHF	TGTGCCAGCAGTGGCCGGACAGGGGCTAATTCACCCCTCCACTTT
TRBV27	TRBD2	TRBJ2-7	-	CASRLAGGYEQYF	TGTGCCAGTCGACTAGCCGGGGGCTACGAGCAGTACTTC
TRBV7-9	TRBD2	TRBJ2-1	-	CASSLERGVYNEQFF	TGTGCCAGCAGCTTAGAGCGGGGAGTTTACAATGAGCAGTTCTTC
TRBV19	-	TRBJ2-7	-	CASSWALNYEQYF	TGTGCCAGTAGTTGGGCCTTGAACTACGAGCAGTACTTC
TRBV19	-	TRBJ2-3	-	CASSMMAGVFDTQYF	TGTGCCAGTAGTATGATGGCGGGTGTGTTTGATACGCAGTATTTT
TRBV25-1	-	TRBJ1-1	-	CASSEMGGTAEAFF	TGTGCCAGCAGTGAAATGGGGGGTACCGCTGAAGCTTTCTTT
TRBV5-1	-	TRBJ2-5	-	CASSFPTGLQTQYF	TGCGCCAGCAGCTTCCCTACAGGGTTGCAGACCCAGTACTTC
TRBV11-2	-	TRBJ2-1	once	CASSSEVAISNEQFF	TGTGCCAGCAGCTCGGAGGTCGCTATTTCGAATGAGCAGTTCTTC
TRBV28	-	TRBJ2-7	-	CASKVQGNSYEQYF	TGTGCCAGCAAGGTCCAGGGAAACTCCTACGAGCAGTACTTC
TRBV2	-	TRBJ1-5	-	CASRAVATGDQPQHF	TGTGCCAGCAGGGCCGTCGCAACAGGTGATCAGCCCCAGCATTTT
TRBV14	TRBD1	TRBJ2-7	-	CASSRGQGLAYEQYF	TGTGCCAGCAGCCGGGGACAGGGACTCGCCTACGAGCAGTACTTC
TRBV7-9	-	TRBJ2-3	-	CASRGHSTDTQYF	TGTGCCAGCCGAGGACACTCCACAGATACGCAGTATTTT
TRBV15	TRBD2	TRBJ2-1	-	CATSEFAGGLNEQFF	TGTGCCACCAGTGAGTTTGCGGGGGGGCTCAATGAGCAGTTCTTC
TRBV7-8	TRBD1	TRBJ1-2	-	CASSPYGGQFNYGYTF	TGTGCCAGCAGCCCATACGGGGGACAGTTTAACTATGGCTACACCTTC
TRBV5-6	-	TRBJ2-7	-	CASSQTPHEQYF	TGTGCCAGCAGTCAAACCCCCCACGAGCAGTACTTC
TRBV6-1	-	TRBJ2-3	-	CASSTIDTQYF	TGTGCCAGCAGTACCATAGATACGCAGTATTTT
TRBV11-2	-	TRBJ1-2	-	CASSLVGDYGYTF	TGTGCCAGCAGCTTAGTGGGGGACTATGGCTACACCTTC
TRBV18	-	TRBJ2-1	-	CASSRVDYNEQFF	TGTGCCAGCTCGCGGGTTGACTACAATGAGCAGTTCTTC